This is a list of T cell receptor beta chains from one sample in a study of blood T cell repertoires in COVID-19. The data were produced by immunoSEQ multiplex PCR, yet TCRdb's version contains in-frame clones alone and is incomplete. The sample shows approximately 60,000 clones, about 86% of them seen only once. The sequenced sample was peripheral blood. The receptors stem from a human donor in a cohort sampled during active COVID-19. The CDR3 runs from the conserved cysteine through the conserved F or W. The D gene is left open where the match is weak. Expanded clones get a size class; other rows say once, few or many, or leave the size out.

TRBD2,TRBJ2-2,TRBV5-4,-,CASSPGLAGGLTTGELFF,TGTGCCAGCAGCCCTGGACTAGCGGGAGGCCTAACTACCGGGGAGCTGTTTTTT
-,TRBJ2-7,TRBV12-2,-,CASRPQPRHHQPYEQYF,TGTGCAAGTCGCCCCCAGCCGAGGCACCATCAACCCTACGAGCAGTACTTC
-,TRBJ1-1,TRBV5-1,-,CASSVQLDRNTEAFF,TGCGCCAGCAGCGTTCAATTGGACAGAAACACTGAAGCTTTCTTT
-,TRBJ1-2,TRBV2,-,CASSLTDNSGYTF,TGTGCCAGCAGTTTGACAGATAACAGCGGCTACACCTTC
TRBD1,TRBJ1-1,TRBV2,-,CARNTGTGLRRTEAFF,TGTGCCAGGAACACCGGGACAGGGTTACGGAGGACTGAAGCTTTCTTT
-,TRBJ1-5,TRBV6-5,-,CASRPGPYSNQPQHF,TGTGCCAGCAGACCTGGGCCGTATAGCAATCAGCCCCAGCATTTT
TRBD1,TRBJ1-2,TRBV6-5,-,CASSYSPGQGFYGYTF,TGTGCCAGCAGTTACTCCCCGGGACAGGGGTTCTATGGCTACACCTTC
-,TRBJ2-1,TRBV19,-,CASSKGSGDEQFF,TGTGCCAGTAGTAAGGGTAGCGGCGATGAGCAGTTCTTC
-,TRBJ2-5,TRBV19,-,CASSIDRGETQYF,TGTGCCAGTAGTATCGACCGGGGGGAGACCCAGTACTTC
-,TRBJ2-1,TRBV19,-,CASSIKQGSYNEQFF,TGTGCCAGTAGTATTAAACAGGGATCCTACAATGAGCAGTTCTTC
-,TRBJ2-3,TRBV5-8,-,CASSLAYSTDTQYF,TGTGCCAGCAGCTTGGCCTACTCCACAGATACGCAGTATTTT
-,TRBJ1-1,TRBV2,few,CASSYRVRNTEAFF,TGTGCCAGCAGTTACAGGGTTCGGAACACTGAAGCTTTCTTT
-,TRBJ2-1,TRBV5-1,-,CASSLEQINEQFF,TGCGCCAGCAGCTTGGAACAGATCAATGAGCAGTTCTTC
-,TRBJ2-1,TRBV21-1,-,CAKNDRVDNEQFF,TGTGCCAAAAACGACAGGGTGGACAATGAGCAGTTCTTC
-,TRBJ1-5,TRBV4-2,-,CASSLYSGGNQPQHF,TGTGCCAGCAGTCTCTACTCGGGGGGCAATCAGCCCCAGCATTTT
-,TRBJ1-5,TRBV19,-,CASSIAGDGNQPQHF,TGTGCCAGTAGTATCGCGGGGGATGGCAATCAGCCCCAGCATTTT
-,TRBJ1-5,TRBV6-1,-,CASSEGSGNQPQHF,TGTGCCAGCAGTGAGGGGAGTGGCAATCAGCCCCAGCATTTT
TRBD1,TRBJ1-1,TRBV11-2,-,CASSRGQFMGTEAFF,TGTGCCAGCAGCCGGGGACAGTTCATGGGGACTGAAGCTTTCTTT
TRBD2,TRBJ2-3,TRBV5-5,-,CASSLTGTSGGGNTQYF,TGTGCCAGCAGCTTGACCGGGACTAGCGGGGGGGGAAATACGCAGTATTTT
TRBD1,TRBJ2-3,TRBV5-4,-,CASSREGGQIGTDTQYF,TGTGCCAGCAGCCGAGAAGGGGGACAGATCGGGACAGATACGCAGTATTTT
-,TRBJ2-1,TRBV27,once,CASSRRGNEQFF,TGTGCCAGCAGCCGACGGGGGAATGAGCAGTTCTTC
-,TRBJ2-7,TRBV28,-,CASSTRIQPYEQYF,TGTGCCAGCAGTACCAGGATACAACCTTACGAGCAGTACTTC
-,TRBJ2-5,TRBV5-1,-,CASSLQETQYF,TGCGCCAGCAGCTTGCAGGAGACCCAGTACTTC
-,TRBJ1-5,TRBV2,once,CASRGGYRQPQHF,TGTGCCAGCAGGGGGGGTTACCGACAGCCCCAGCATTTT
TRBD2,TRBJ2-3,TRBV5-1,-,CASSPGTSGRATDTQYF,TGCGCCAGCAGCCCGGGGACTAGCGGGAGGGCCACAGATACGCAGTATTTT
TRBD2,TRBJ2-2,TRBV18,-,CASSPTLAGNTGELFF,TGTGCCAGCTCACCAACACTAGCGGGAAACACCGGGGAGCTGTTTTTT
TRBD1,TRBJ1-1,TRBV9,-,CASTGGYTEAFF,TGTGCCAGTACAGGGGGCTACACTGAAGCTTTCTTT
-,TRBJ1-6,TRBV6-5,-,CASSYSRAIGSPLHF,TGTGCCAGCAGTTACAGCAGGGCTATAGGTTCACCCCTCCACTTT
-,TRBJ2-7,TRBV11-3,-,CASSLPSQGWGYEQYF,TGTGCCAGCAGCTTACCCTCCCAGGGATGGGGTTACGAGCAGTACTTC
TRBD1,TRBJ2-7,TRBV9,-,CASSPTPGQGGEQYF,TGTGCCAGCAGTCCTACCCCGGGACAGGGCGGCGAGCAGTACTTC
-,TRBJ1-1,TRBV7-6,-,CASSLGEGRVLGAFF,TGTGCCAGCAGCTTAGGTGAGGGCCGCGTTCTTGGAGCTTTCTTT
-,TRBJ1-1,TRBV7-3,-,CASSFRRWGGKILTNTEAFF,TGTGCCAGCAGCTTTAGGCGTTGGGGCGGGAAGATTTTGACGAACACTGAAGCTTTCTTT
-,TRBJ1-2,TRBV27,-,CASSVRGTNYGYTF,TGTGCCAGCAGCGTACGGGGGACTAACTATGGCTACACCTTC
-,TRBJ1-5,TRBV2,-,CASSGTAQPQHF,TGTGCCAGCAGTGGGACAGCTCAGCCCCAGCATTTT
TRBD1,TRBJ1-2,TRBV20-1,-,CSASRTGGWGYTF,TGCAGTGCTAGTAGGACAGGGGGTTGGGGCTACACCTTC
-,TRBJ2-1,TRBV11-1,-,CASSHKMSRGADEQFF,TGTGCCAGCAGCCATAAAATGTCTCGGGGGGCGGATGAGCAGTTCTTC
-,TRBJ1-4,TRBV20-1,-,CSASQGPEGLFF,TGCAGTGCTAGTCAAGGCCCCGAGGGTTTGTTTTTT
-,TRBJ2-7,TRBV15,-,CATSRGGNSHEQYF,TGTGCCACCAGCAGAGGCGGAAACTCTCACGAGCAGTACTTC
-,TRBJ1-1,TRBV7-2,-,CASSYDGLVWNTEAFF,TGTGCCAGCAGCTATGACGGACTTGTTTGGAACACTGAAGCTTTCTTT
TRBD1,TRBJ1-1,TRBV5-1,-,CASSFGRGTGARAFF,TGCGCCAGCAGCTTTGGCCGGGGCACAGGGGCGAGAGCTTTCTTT
-,TRBJ1-2,TRBV6-5,few,CASSYSRQHLYGYTF,TGTGCCAGCAGTTACTCGAGGCAGCACCTATATGGCTACACCTTC
TRBD1,TRBJ2-1,TRBV18,-,CASSNTWTGVDEQFF,TGTGCCAGCTCAAATACCTGGACAGGAGTGGATGAGCAGTTCTTC
-,TRBJ2-3,TRBV7-9,few,CASSLTHTQYF,TGTGCCAGCAGTTTAACACATACGCAGTATTTT
-,TRBJ1-1,TRBV11-1,once,CASSRWVGGQNTEAFF,TGTGCCAGCAGCCGATGGGTGGGGGGGCAGAACACTGAAGCTTTCTTT
TRBD1,TRBJ1-4,TRBV7-6,-,CASSSDRAGEKLFF,TGTGCCAGCAGCTCCGACAGGGCTGGGGAAAAACTGTTTTTT
-,TRBJ2-7,TRBV12-3/TRBV12-4,-,CASSGLRYEQYF,TGTGCCAGCAGTGGGCTACGCTACGAGCAGTACTTC
TRBD2,TRBJ2-1,TRBV13,-,CASSSGLAGSQFF,TGTGCCAGCAGCTCGGGACTAGCGGGGTCCCAGTTCTTC
-,TRBJ2-5,TRBV10-3,-,CAISEPLISGAFQETQYF,TGTGCCATCAGTGAGCCGCTCATCAGCGGCGCTTTCCAAGAGACCCAGTACTTC
-,TRBJ1-6,TRBV28,-,CASSFSGGGNSPLHF,TGTGCCAGCAGTTTTTCGGGAGGTGGGAATTCACCCCTCCACTTT
-,TRBJ1-3,TRBV7-2,-,CASSKQALGNTIYF,TGTGCCAGCAGCAAACAGGCTCTGGGAAACACCATATATTTT
-,TRBJ2-1,TRBV20-1,-,CSAILSVEQFF,TGCAGTGCTATCTTGTCGGTTGAGCAGTTCTTC
-,TRBJ1-3,TRBV2,-,CASSLSEGSGNTIYF,TGTGCCAGCAGTCTAAGCGAGGGATCTGGAAACACCATATATTTT
TRBD1,TRBJ2-7,TRBV5-1,-,CASSLAQGIFYEQYF,TGCGCCAGCAGCTTGGCACAGGGGATCTTCTACGAGCAGTACTTC